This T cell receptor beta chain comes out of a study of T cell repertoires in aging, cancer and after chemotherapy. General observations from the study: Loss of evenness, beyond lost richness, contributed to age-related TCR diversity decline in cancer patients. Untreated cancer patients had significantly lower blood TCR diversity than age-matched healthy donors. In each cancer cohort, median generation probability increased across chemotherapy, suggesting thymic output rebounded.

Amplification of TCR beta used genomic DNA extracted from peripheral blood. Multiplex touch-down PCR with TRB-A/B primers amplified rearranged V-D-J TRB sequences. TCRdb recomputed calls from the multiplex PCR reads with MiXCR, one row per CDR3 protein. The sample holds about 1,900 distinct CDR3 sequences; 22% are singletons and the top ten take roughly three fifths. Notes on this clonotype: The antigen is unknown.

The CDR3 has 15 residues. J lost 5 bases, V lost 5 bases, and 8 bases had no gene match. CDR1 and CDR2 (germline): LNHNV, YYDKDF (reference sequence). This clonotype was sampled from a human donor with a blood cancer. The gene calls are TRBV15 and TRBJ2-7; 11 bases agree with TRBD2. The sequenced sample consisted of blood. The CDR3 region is CATSDSGRAADEQYF. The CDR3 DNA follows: TGTGCCACCAGCGATAGCGGGAGGGCCGCTGACGAGCAGTACTTC.